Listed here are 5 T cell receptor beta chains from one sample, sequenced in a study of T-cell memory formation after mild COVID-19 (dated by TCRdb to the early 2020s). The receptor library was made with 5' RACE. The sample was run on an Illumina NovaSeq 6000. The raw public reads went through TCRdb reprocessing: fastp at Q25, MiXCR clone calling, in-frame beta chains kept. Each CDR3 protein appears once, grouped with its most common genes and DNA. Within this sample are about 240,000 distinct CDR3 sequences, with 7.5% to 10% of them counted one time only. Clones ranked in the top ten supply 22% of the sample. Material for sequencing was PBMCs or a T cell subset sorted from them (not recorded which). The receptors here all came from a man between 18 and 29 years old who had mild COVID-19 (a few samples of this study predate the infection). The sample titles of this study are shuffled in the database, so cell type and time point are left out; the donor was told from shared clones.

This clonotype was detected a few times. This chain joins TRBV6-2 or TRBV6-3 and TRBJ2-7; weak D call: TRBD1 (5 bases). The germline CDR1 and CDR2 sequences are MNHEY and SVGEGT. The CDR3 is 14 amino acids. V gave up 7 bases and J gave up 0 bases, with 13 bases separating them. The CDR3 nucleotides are TGTGCCAGCAATCCCACAGGAACCTCCTACGAGCAGTACGTC. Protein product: CASNPTGTSYEQYV.

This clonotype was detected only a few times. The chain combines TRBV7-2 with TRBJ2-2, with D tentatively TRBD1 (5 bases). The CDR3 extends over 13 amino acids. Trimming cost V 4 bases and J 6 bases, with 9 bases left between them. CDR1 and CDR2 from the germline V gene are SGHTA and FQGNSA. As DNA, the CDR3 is TGTGCCAGCAGCTCAGGGCACCCCGGGGAGCTGTTTTTT. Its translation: CASSSGHPGELFF.

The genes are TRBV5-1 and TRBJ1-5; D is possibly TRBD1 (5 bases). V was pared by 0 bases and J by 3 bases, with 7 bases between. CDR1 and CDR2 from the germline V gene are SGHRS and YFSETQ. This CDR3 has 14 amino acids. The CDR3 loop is CASSLGDLNQPQHF. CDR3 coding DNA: TGCGCCAGCAGCTTGGGGGACCTCAATCAGCCCCAGCATTTT.

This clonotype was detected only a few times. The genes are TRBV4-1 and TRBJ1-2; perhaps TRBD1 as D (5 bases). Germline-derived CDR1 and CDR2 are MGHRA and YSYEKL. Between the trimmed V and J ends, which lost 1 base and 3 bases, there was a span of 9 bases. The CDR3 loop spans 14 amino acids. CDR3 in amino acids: CASSQVGDYYGYTF. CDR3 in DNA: TGCGCCAGCAGCCAAGTTGGGGACTACTATGGCTACACCTTC.

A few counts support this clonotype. CDR3 sequence: CASSLDPGDTQYF. The CDR3 DNA reads as TGTGCCAGCAGCCTAGACCCAGGGGATACGCAGTATTTT. V and J are TRBV7-6 and TRBJ2-3; tentative D call: TRBD1 (5 bases). CDR1 is SGHVS and CDR2 is FNYEAQ in the germline V gene. V dropped 5 bases and J dropped 6 bases, with 12 bases sitting between them. This CDR3 is 13 amino acids long. Full variable domain (outside the CDR3, taken from reference TRBV7-6 and TRBJ2-3): GAGVSQSPRYKVTKRGQDVALRCDPISGHVSLYWYRQALGQGPEFLTYFNYEAQQDKSGLPNDRFSAERPEGSISTLTIQRTEQRDSAMYRCASSLDPGDTQYFGPGTRLTVL.